Given below is one T cell receptor (beta chain) in context. Participants' own reports of clinical history determined their cohort assignment. These data originate in a study of blood T cell repertoires in COVID-19. Study as a whole: COVID-19 samples collected from the United States, Italy and Spain covered acute and convalescent phases. Sources were T cells, B-cell-depleted T cells, or PBMCs; the material itself was cDNA or gDNA.

Per the original data handling: Reference gene primer amplification gave estimated nucleated cell counts. Here immunoSEQ multiplex PCR was the method, and the copy in TCRdb shows in-frame clones only, minus some. V, J and clone size reflect that table, while D and trimming were determined from the DNA. Here the sample spans approximately 190,000 clones, 65% to 85% being singletons. The CDR3 sequence is 17 residues long. CDR1 is LGHNA and CDR2 is YNFKEQ in the germline V gene. Unmatched junction bases numbered 3, after V lost 0 bases and J lost 1 base. The sequence was collected from a man aged 40-49 years who had recovered from COVID-19. The rearrangement joins TRBV4-2 to TRBJ2-6; 7 bases are a match to TRBD1. Sequencing used PBMCs or T cells enriched from blood (not recorded which). The CDR3 sequence is CASSQESGGSGANVLTF. The CDR3 bases are TGTGCCAGCAGCCAAGAATCAGGGGGTTCTGGGGCCAACGTCCTGACTTTC.